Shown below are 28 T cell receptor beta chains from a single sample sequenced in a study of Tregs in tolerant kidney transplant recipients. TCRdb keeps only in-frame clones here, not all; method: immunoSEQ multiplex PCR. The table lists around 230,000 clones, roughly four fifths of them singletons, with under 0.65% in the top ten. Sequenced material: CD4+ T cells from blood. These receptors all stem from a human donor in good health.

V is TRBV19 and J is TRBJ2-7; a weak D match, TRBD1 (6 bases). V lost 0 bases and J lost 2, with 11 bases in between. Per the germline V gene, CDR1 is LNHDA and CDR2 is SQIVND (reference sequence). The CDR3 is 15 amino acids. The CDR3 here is CASSIDRGRPYEQYF. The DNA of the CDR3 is TGTGCCAGTAGTATAGACAGGGGAAGGCCCTACGAGCAGTACTTC.

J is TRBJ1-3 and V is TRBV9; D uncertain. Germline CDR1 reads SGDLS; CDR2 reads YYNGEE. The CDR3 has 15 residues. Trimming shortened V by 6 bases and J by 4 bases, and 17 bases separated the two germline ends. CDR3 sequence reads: CASTFLVRLGNTIYF. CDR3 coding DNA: TGTGCCAGCACCTTCCTCGTTCGCCTCGGAAACACCATATATTTT.

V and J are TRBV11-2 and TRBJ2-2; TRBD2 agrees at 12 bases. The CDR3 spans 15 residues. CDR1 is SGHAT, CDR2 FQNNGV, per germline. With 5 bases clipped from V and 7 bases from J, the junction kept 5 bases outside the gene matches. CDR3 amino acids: CASSRLAGAGGELFF. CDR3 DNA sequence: TGTGCCAGCAGCCGACTAGCGGGGGCCGGCGGGGAGCTGTTTTTT.

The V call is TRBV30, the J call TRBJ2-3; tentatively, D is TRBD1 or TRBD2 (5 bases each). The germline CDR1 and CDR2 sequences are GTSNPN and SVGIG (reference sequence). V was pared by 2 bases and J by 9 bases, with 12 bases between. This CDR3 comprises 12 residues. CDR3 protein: CAWSRNGGTQYF. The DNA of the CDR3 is TGTGCCTGGAGTAGGAATGGGGGAACGCAGTATTTT. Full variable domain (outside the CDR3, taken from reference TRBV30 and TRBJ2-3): SQTIHQWPATLVQPVGSPLSLECTVEGTSNPNLYWYRQAAGRGLQLLFYSVGIGQISSEVPQNLSASRPQDRQFILSSKKLLLSDSGFYLCAWSRNGGTQYFGPGTRLTVL.

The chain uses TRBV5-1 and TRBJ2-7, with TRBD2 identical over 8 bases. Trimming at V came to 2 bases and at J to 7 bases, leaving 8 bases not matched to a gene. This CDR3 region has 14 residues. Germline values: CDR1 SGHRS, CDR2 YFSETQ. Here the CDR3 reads CASSLVAGGEEQYF. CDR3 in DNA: TGCGCCAGCAGCTTAGTTGCGGGGGGAGAGGAGCAGTACTTC.

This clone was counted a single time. The CDR3 reads CASSSGQGIYDEQYF. CDR3 in DNA: TGTGCCAGCAGCTCTGGACAGGGCATCTACGATGAGCAGTACTTC. V and J are TRBV11-3 and TRBJ2-7, with 8 bases matching TRBD1. There are 15 residues in the CDR3. Germline V lookup: CDR1 SGHNT, CDR2 YENEEA. J gave up 7 bases and V 4 bases, and 12 bases lay outside the gene matches.

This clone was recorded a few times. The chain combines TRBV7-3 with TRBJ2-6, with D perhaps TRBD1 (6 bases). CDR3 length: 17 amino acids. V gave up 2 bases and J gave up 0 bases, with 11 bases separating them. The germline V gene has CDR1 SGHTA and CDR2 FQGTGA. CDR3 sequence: CASSLRGQLSGANVLTF. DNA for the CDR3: TGTGCCAGCAGCTTACGCGGACAGCTCTCTGGGGCCAACGTCCTGACTTTC.

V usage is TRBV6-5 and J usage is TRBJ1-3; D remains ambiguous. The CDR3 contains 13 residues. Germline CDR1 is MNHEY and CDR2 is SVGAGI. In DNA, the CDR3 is TGTGGAACTAAGGAGGACCCTGGAAACACCATATATTTT. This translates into CGTKEDPGNTIYF.

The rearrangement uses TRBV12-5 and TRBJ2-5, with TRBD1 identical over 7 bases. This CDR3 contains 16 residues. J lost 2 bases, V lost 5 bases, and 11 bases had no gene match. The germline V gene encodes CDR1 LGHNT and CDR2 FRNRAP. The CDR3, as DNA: TGTGCTAGTGGTGTAGGGGACAGCCGGAGGCAAGAGACCCAGTACTTC. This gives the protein CASGVGDSRRQETQYF.

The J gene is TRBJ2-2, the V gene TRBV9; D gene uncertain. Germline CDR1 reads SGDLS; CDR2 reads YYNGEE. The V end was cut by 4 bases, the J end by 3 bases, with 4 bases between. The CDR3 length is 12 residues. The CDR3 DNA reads TGTGCCAGCAGCTCACACACCGGGGAGCTGTTTTTT. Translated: CASSSHTGELFF.

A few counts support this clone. The CDR3 nucleotides are TGTGCCAGCAGCCCTTGGCGGGGGGCGGAGACCCAGTACTTC. Its translation is CASSPWRGAETQYF. V gene TRBV9 combines with J gene TRBJ2-5; 8 nucleotides line up with TRBD2. The ends lost 4 bases at V and 5 bases at J; junction bases unmatched: 7. The CDR3 consists of 14 residues. Germline V gene data show CDR1 as SGDLS and CDR2 as YYNGEE.

CDR3 DNA sequence: TGTGCCACCAGCAGACTTTCACCCATGAACACTGAAGCTTTCTTT. It codes for CATSRLSPMNTEAFF. The chain combines TRBV15 with TRBJ1-1; D is unresolved. The CDR3 totals 15 residues. Deletions cut 2 bases from V and 0 bases from J, with 10 bases between. Germline V lookup: CDR1 LNHNV, CDR2 YYDKDF (reference sequence).

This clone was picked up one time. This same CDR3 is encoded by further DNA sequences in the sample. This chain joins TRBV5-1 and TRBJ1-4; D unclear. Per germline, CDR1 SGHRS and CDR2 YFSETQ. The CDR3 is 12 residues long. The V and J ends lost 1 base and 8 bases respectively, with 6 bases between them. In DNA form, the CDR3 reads TGCGCCAGCAGCTTGCCCGGGGAAAAACTGTTTTTT. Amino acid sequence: CASSLPGEKLFF.

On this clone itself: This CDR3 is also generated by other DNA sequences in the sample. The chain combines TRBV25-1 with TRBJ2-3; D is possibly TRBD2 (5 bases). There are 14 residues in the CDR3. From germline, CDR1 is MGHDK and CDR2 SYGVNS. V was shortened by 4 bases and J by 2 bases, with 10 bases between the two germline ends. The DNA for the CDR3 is TGTGCCAGCAGTGCAGACTACCCCACAGATACGCAGTATTTT. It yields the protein CASSADYPTDTQYF.

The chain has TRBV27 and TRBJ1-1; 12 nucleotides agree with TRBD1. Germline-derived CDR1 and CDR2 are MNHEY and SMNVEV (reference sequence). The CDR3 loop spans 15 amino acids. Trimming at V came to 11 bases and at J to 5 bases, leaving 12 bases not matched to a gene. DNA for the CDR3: TGTGCCGTTGGGGCCGGGACAGGGGGCGGAACTGAAGCTTTCTTT. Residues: CAVGAGTGGGTEAFF.

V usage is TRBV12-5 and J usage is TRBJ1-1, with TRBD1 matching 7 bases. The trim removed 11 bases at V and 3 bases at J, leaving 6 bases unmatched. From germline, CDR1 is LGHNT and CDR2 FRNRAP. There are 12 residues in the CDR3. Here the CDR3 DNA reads TGTGCTCGTGTGAGGGGGCACACTGAAGCTTTCTTT. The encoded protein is CARVRGHTEAFF.

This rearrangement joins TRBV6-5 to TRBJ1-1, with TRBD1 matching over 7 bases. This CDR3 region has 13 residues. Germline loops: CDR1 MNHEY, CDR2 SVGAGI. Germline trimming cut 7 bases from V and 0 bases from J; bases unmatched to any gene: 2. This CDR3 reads CASKDRMNTEAFF. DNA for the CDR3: TGTGCCAGCAAGGACAGGATGAACACTGAAGCTTTCTTT.

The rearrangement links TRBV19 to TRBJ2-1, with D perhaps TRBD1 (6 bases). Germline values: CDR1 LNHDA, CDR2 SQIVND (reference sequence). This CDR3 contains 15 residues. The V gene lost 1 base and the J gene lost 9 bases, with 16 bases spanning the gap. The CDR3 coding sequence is TGTGCCAGTAGTATAGGAAGCTGGGGGCCTAGTGAGCAGTTCTTC. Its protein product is CASSIGSWGPSEQFF. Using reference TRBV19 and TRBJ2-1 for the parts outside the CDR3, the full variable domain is DGGITQSPKYLFRKEGQNVTLSCEQNLNHDAMYWYRQDPGQGLRLIYYSQIVNDFQKGDIAEGYSVSREKKESFPLTVTSAQKNPTAFYLCASSIGSWGPSEQFFGPGTRLTVL.

The CDR3 DNA sequence: TGTGCCAGCAGCTCTTCCAACGGACACCGGTTTTTT. Amino acid sequence: CASSSSNGHRFF. This rearrangement joins TRBV7-9 to TRBJ1-4; TRBD1 might be the D (5 bases). With 4 bases removed from V and 16 bases from J, the gap between germline ends came to 16 bases. CDR1 SEHNR and CDR2 FQNEAQ come from the germline V gene (reference sequence). The CDR3 spans 12 residues.

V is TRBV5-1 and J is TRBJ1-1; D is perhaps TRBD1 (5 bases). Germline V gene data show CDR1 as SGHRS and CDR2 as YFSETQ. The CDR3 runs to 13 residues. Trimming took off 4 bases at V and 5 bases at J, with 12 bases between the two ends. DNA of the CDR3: TGCGCCAGCAGCAGGGGAGGAGAGACTGAAGCTTTCTTT. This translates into CASSRGGETEAFF.

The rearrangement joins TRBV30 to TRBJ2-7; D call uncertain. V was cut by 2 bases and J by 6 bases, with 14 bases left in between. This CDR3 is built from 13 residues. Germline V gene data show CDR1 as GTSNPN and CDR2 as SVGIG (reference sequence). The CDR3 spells CAWSSGAVSEQYF. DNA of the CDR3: TGTGCCTGGAGTTCCGGAGCCGTGAGCGAGCAGTACTTC.

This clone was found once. CDR3 protein: CASRRQGGSYNEQFF. CDR3 DNA: TGTGCCAGCAGGCGACAGGGCGGCTCCTACAATGAGCAGTTCTTC. The chain carries TRBV5-4 and TRBJ2-1; 7 bases are shared with TRBD1. Trimming cost V 5 bases and J 0 bases; bases outside gene matches: 5. This CDR3 region has 15 residues. Germline V CDR1 and CDR2: SGHNT, YYREEE (reference sequence).

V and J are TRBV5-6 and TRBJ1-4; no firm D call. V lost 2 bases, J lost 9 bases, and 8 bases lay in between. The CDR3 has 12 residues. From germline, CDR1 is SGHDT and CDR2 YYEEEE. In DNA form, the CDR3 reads TGTGCCAGCAGCTTCGAAGGGAAAAAACTGTTTTTT. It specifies CASSFEGKKLFF.

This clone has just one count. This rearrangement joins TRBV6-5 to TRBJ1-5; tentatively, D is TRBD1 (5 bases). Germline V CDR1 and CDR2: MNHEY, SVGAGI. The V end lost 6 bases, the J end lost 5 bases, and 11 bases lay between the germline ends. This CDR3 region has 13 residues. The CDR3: CASRMTDHQPQHF. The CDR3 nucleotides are TGTGCCAGCAGGATGACAGATCATCAGCCCCAGCATTTT.

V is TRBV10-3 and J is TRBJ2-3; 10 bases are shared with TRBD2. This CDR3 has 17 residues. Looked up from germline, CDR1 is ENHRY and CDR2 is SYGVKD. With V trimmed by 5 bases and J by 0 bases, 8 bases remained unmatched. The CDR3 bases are TGTGCCATCAGTTTTTCCCTAGCGGGGGTGAGCACAGATACGCAGTATTTT. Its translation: CAISFSLAGVSTDTQYF.

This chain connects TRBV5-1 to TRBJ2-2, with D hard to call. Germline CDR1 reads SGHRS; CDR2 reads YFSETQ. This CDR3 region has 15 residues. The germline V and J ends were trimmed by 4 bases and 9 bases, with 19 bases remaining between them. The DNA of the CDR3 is TGCGCCAGCAGCCGTGACGACGGGTTTTTACGGGAGCTGTTTTTT. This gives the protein CASSRDDGFLRELFF.

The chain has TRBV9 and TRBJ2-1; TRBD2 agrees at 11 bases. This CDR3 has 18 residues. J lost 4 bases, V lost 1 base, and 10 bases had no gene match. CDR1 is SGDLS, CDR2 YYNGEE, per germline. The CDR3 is CASSVSHPRLAGYNEQFF. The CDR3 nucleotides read TGTGCCAGCAGCGTATCCCACCCACGACTAGCGGGGTACAATGAGCAGTTCTTC. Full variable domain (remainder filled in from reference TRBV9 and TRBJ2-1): DSGVTQTPKHLITATGQRVTLRCSPRSGDLSVYWYQQSLDQGLQFLIQYYNGEERAKGNILERFSAQQFPDLHSELNLSSLELGDSALYFCASSVSHPRLAGYNEQFFGPGTRLTVL.

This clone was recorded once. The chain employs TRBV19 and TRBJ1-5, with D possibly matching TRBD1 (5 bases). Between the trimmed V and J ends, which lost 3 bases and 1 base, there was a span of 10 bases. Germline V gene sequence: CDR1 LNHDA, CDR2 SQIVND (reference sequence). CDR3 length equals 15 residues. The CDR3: CASSIKGLSNQPQHF. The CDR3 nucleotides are TGTGCCAGTAGTATCAAGGGACTGAGCAATCAGCCCCAGCATTTT. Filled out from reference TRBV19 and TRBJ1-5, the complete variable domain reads DGGITQSPKYLFRKEGQNVTLSCEQNLNHDAMYWYRQDPGQGLRLIYYSQIVNDFQKGDIAEGYSVSREKKESFPLTVTSAQKNPTAFYLCASSIKGLSNQPQHFGDGTRLSIL.